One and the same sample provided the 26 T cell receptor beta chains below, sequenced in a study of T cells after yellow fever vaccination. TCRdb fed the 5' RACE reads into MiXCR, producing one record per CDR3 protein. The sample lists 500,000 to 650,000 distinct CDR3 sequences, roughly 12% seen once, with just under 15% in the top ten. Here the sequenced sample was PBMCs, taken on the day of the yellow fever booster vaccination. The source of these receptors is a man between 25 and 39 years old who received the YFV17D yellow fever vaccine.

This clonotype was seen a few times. The CDR3 DNA sequence: TGTGCCAGCAGCGGACAGCCGGGCGGGGAGCTGTTTTTT. Its protein is CASSGQPGGELFF. This rearrangement joins TRBV7-3 to TRBJ2-2, with D maybe TRBD1 (6 bases). Per the germline V gene, CDR1 is SGHTA and CDR2 is FQGTGA. The CDR3 loop spans 13 amino acids. The V end lost 5 bases, the J end lost 7 bases, and 11 bases lay between the germline ends.

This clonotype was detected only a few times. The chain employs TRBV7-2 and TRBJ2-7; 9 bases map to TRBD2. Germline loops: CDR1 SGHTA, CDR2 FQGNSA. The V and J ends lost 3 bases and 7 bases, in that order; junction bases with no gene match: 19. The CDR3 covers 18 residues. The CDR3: CASSFAGTSSWFPREQYF. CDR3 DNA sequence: TGTGCCAGCAGCTTCGCCGGGACTAGCTCGTGGTTCCCTAGGGAGCAGTACTTC.

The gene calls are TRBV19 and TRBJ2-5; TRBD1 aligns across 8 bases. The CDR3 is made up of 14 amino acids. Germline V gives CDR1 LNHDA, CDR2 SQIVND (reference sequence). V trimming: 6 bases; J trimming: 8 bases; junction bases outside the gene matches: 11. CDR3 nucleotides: TGTGCCAGTAGCCCTCTCGACAGGGGAAGAACCCAGTACTTC. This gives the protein CASSPLDRGRTQYF.

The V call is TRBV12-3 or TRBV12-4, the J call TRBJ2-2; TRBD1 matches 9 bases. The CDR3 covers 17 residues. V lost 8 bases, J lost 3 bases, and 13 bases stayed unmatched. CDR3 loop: CASGYQGDREDTGELFF. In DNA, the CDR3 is TGTGCCAGCGGGTACCAGGGGGACAGGGAGGACACCGGGGAGCTGTTTTTT.

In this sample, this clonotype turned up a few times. Here the CDR3 reads CAISGASRGDTQYF. CDR3 DNA: TGTGCCATCAGTGGGGCTTCTCGCGGGGATACGCAGTATTTT. The V call is TRBV10-3, the J call TRBJ2-3; D may be TRBD2 (5 bases). The CDR3 consists of 14 residues. Germline lookup yields CDR1 ENHRY and CDR2 SYGVKD. The V end lost 4 bases, the J end lost 6 bases, and 14 bases lay between the germline ends.

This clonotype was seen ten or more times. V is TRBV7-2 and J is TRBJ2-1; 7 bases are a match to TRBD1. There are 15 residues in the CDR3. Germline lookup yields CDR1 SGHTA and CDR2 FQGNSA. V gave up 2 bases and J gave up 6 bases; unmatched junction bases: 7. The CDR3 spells CASSLTTRTGNEQFF. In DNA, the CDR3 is TGTGCCAGCAGCTTAACAACCAGGACAGGCAATGAGCAGTTCTTC.

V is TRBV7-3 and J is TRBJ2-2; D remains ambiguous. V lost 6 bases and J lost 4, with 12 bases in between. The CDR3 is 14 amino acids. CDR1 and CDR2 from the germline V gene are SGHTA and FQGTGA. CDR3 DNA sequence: TGTGCCAGCAGGGACGGGTTCCGCACCGGGGAGCTGTTTTTT. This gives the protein CASRDGFRTGELFF.

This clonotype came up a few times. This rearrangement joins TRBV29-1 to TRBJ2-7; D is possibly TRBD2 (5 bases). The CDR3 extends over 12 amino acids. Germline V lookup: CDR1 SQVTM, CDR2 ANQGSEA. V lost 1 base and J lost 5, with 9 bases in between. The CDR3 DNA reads TGCAGCGTTGAAGGGCCAGCGGACGAGCAGTACTTC. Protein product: CSVEGPADEQYF.

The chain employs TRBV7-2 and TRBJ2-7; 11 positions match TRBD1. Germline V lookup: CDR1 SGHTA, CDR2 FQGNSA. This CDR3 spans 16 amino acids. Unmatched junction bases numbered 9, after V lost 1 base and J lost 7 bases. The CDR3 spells CASSLDRTGGMREQYF. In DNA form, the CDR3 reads TGTGCCAGCAGCTTAGATCGGACAGGGGGCATGAGGGAGCAGTACTTC.

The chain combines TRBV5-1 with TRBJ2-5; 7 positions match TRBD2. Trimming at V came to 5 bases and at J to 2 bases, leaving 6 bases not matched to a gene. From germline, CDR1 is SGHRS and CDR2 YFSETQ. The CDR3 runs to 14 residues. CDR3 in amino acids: CASRLVGLQETQYF. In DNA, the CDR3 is TGCGCCAGCAGGCTTGTGGGACTACAAGAGACCCAGTACTTC.

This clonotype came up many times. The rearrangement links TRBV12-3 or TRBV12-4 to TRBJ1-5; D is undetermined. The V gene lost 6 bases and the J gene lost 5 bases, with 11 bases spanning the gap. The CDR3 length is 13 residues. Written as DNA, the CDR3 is TGTGCCAGCAGCCTTCTCTCGGATCAGCCCCAGCATTTT. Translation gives CASSLLSDQPQHF.

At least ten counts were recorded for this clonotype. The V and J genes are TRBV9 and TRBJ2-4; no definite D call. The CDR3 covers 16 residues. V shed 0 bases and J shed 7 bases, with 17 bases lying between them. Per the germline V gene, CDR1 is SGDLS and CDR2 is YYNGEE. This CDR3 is CASSVGVVAPVNIQYF. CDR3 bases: TGTGCCAGCAGCGTAGGAGTGGTGGCACCTGTGAACATTCAGTACTTC.

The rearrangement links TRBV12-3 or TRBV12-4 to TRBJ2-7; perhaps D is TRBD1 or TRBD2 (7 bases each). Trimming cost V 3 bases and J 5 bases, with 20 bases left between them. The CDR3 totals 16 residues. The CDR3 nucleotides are TGTGCCAGCAGTTTCCTGGGGAGGGCAGGGGGAAACGAGCAGTACTTC. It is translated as CASSFLGRAGGNEQYF.

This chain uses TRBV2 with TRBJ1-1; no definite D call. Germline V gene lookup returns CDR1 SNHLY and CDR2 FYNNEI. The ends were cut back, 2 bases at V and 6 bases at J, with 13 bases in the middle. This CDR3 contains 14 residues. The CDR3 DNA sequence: TGTGCCAGCAGTGAACAAAACCTGTGGGCTGAAGCTTTCTTT. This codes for CASSEQNLWAEAFF.

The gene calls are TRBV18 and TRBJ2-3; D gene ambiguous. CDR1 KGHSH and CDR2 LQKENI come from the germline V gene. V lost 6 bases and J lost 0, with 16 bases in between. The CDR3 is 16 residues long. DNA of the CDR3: TGTGCCAGCTCGCCGTCTACAGACCGTAGCACAGATACGCAGTATTTT. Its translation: CASSPSTDRSTDTQYF.

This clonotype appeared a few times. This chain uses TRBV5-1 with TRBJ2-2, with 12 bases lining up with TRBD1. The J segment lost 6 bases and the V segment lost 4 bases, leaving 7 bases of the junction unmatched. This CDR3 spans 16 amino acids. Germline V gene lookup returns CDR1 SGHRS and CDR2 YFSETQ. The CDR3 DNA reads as TGCGCCAGCAGCCCACCGGGACAGGGGGCGGCCGGGGAGCTGTTTTTT. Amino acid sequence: CASSPPGQGAAGELFF. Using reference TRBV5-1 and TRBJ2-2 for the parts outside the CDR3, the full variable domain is KAGVTQTPRYLIKTRGQQVTLSCSPISGHRSVSWYQQTPGQGLQFLFEYFSETQRNKGNFPGRFSGRQFSNSRSEMNVSTLELGDSALYLCASSPPGQGAAGELFFGEGSRLTVL.

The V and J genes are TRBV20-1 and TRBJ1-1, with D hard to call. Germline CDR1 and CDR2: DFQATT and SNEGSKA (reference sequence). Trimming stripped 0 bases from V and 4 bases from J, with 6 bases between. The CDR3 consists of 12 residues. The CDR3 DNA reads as TGCAGTGCTAGAGATGCAGCCACTGAAGCTTTCTTT. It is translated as CSARDAATEAFF.

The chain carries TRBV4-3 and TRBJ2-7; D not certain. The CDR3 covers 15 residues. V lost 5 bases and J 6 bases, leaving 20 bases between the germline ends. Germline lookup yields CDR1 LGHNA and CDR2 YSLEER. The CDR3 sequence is CASSFLRVGAGEQYF. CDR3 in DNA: TGCGCCAGCAGCTTCTTAAGGGTTGGAGCTGGCGAGCAGTACTTC.

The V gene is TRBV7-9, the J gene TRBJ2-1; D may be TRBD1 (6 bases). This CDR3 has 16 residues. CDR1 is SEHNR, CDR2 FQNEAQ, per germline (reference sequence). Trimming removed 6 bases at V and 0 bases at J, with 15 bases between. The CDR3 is CASRSGTPTSYNEQFF. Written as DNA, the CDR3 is TGTGCCAGCAGATCCGGGACACCTACCTCCTACAATGAGCAGTTCTTC.

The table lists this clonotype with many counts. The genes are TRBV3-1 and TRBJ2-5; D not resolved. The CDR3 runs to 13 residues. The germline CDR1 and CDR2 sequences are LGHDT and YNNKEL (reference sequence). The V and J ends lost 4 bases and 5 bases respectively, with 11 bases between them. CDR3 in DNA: TGTGCCAGCAGCCGGATTCTCTGGGAGACCCAGTACTTC. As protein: CASSRILWETQYF.

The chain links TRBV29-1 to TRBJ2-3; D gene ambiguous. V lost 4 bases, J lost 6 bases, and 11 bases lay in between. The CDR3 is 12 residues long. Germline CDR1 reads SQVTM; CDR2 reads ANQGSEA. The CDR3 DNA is TGCAGCGTTGTATTTAGTGCGGATACGCAGTATTTT. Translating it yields CSVVFSADTQYF.

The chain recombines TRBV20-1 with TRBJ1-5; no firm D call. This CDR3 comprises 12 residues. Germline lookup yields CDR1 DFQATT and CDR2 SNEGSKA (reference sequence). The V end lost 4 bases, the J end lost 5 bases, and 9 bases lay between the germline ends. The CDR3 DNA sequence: TGCAGTGCTATCGACGGCGATCAGCCCCAGCATTTT. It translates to CSAIDGDQPQHF.

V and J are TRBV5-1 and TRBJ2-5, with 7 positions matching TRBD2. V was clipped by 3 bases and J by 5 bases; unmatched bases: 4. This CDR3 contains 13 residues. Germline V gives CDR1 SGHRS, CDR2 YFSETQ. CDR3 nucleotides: TGCGCCAGCAGCTGGGCGGGGGAGGAGACCCAGTACTTC. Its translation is CASSWAGEETQYF.

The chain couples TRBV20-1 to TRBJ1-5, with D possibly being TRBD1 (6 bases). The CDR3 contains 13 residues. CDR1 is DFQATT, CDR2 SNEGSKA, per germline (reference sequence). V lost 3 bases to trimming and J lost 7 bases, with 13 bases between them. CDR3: CSASAGEEQPQHF. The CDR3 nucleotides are TGCAGTGCTAGTGCAGGGGAAGAACAGCCCCAGCATTTT.

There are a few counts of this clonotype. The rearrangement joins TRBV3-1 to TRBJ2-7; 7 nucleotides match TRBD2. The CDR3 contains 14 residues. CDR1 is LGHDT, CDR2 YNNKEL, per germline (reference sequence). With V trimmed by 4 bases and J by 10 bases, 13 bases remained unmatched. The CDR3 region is CASSRAIGEGRQYF. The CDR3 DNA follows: TGTGCCAGCAGCCGGGCCATCGGGGAGGGGAGACAGTACTTC.

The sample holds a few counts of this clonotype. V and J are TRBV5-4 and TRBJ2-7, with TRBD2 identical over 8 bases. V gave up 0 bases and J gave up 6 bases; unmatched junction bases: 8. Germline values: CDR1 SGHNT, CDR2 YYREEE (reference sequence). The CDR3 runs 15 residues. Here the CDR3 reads CASSLDGTSGREQYF. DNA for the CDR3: TGTGCCAGCAGCTTGGATGGGACTAGTGGGCGCGAGCAGTACTTC. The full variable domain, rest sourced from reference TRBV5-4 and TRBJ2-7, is ETGVTQSPTHLIKTRGQQVTLRCSSQSGHNTVSWYQQALGQGPQFIFQYYREEENGRGNFPPRFSGLQFPNYSSELNVNALELDDSALYLCASSLDGTSGREQYFGPGTRLTVT.